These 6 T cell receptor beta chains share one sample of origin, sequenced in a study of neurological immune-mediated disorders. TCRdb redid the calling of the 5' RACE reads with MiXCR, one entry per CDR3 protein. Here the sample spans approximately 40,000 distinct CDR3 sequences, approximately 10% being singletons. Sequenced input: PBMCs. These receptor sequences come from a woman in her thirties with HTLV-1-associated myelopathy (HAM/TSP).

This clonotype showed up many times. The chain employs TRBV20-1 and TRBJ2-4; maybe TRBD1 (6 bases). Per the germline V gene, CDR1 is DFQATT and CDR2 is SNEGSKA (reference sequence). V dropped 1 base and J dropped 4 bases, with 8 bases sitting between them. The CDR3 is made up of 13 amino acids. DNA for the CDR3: TGCAGTGCTAGAGGGACAGCGAAAAACATTCAGTACTTC. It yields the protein CSARGTAKNIQYF.

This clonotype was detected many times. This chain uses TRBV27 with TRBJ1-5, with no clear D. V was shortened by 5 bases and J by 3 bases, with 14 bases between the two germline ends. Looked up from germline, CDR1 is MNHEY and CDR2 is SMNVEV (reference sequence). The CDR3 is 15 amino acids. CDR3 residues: CASSPSTAHNQPQHF. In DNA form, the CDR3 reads TGTGCCAGCAGTCCCAGCACCGCCCACAATCAGCCCCAGCATTTT.

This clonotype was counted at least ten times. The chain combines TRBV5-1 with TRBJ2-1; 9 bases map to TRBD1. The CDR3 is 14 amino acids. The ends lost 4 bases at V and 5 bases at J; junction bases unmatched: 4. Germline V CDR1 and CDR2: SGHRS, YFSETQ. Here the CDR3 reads CASSLRTGDNEQFF. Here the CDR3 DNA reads TGCGCCAGCAGCCTCCGGACAGGGGACAATGAGCAGTTCTTC. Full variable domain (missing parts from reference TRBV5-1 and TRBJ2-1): KAGVTQTPRYLIKTRGQQVTLSCSPISGHRSVSWYQQTPGQGLQFLFEYFSETQRNKGNFPGRFSGRQFSNSRSEMNVSTLELGDSALYLCASSLRTGDNEQFFGPGTRLTVL.

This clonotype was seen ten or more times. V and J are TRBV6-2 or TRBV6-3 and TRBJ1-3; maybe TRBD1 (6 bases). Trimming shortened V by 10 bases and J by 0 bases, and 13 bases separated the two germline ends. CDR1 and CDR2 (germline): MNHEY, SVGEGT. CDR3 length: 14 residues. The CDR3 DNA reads TGTGCCACCGAAGACAGGACCTCTGGAAACACCATATATTTT. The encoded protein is CATEDRTSGNTIYF.

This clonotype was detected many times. Here the CDR3 reads CSARGATSGGSPPKNIQYF. The CDR3 DNA sequence: TGCAGTGCTAGAGGGGCGACTAGCGGGGGATCCCCACCCAAAAACATTCAGTACTTC. This chain connects TRBV20-1 to TRBJ2-4, with 12 bases fitting TRBD2. Losses at the gene ends were 1 base for V and 2 bases for J; bases not matched to a gene: 12. Germline CDR1 reads DFQATT; CDR2 reads SNEGSKA (reference sequence). The CDR3 is made up of 19 amino acids.

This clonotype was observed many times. This chain's CDR3 is CSARVSRAREQYF. For the CDR3, the DNA is TGCAGTGCTAGAGTATCCAGGGCCCGCGAGCAGTACTTC. This chain links TRBV20-1 with TRBJ2-7; possible D gene TRBD1, 5 bases. V lost 1 base, J lost 6 bases, and 13 bases lay in between. Germline-derived CDR1 and CDR2 are DFQATT and SNEGSKA (reference sequence). The CDR3 spans 13 residues.